This entry lists 21 T cell receptor beta chains sequenced from one sample in a study of vaccination and CD4 T cells after COVID-19. Antigens for these TCRs are unknown. Treatment meaning: approximately nine-day PBMC culture with coronavirus spike peptide pools or control peptides (ViraFEST assay). The Oncomine TCR Beta short-read assay was applied to DNA of cultured CD4+ T cells. One entry per CDR3 protein, called by TCRdb with MiXCR from the PCR reads. The data contain 8,500 to 10,000 distinct CDR3 sequences, 30% to 45% of them singletons. Sequenced: CD4+ T cells from blood, cultured in vitro. The origin of the receptors is a human donor who had recovered from COVID-19.

The chain links TRBV7-9 to TRBJ2-5; TRBD2 matches 10 bases. This CDR3 is 16 amino acids long. V was clipped by 2 bases and J by 5 bases; unmatched bases: 8. The germline V gene encodes CDR1 SEHNR and CDR2 FQNEAQ (reference sequence). DNA of the CDR3: TGTGCCAGCAGCTTATTTATCGGTAGCGGGAGGGAGACCCAGTACTTC. Its protein product is CASSLFIGSGRETQYF.

V is TRBV6-1 and J is TRBJ2-1, with D perhaps matching TRBD1 or TRBD2 (5 bases each). V lost 8 bases, J lost 6 bases, and 8 bases lay in between. The CDR3 covers 11 residues. Germline assignment: CDR1 MNHNS and CDR2 SASEGT. This CDR3 reads CASLGVNEQFF. In DNA form, the CDR3 reads TGTGCCAGCCTGGGGGTCAATGAGCAGTTCTTC.

This clonotype was picked up a small number of times. The CDR3 is CASSRTGTGMYEQYF. In nucleotides, the CDR3 is TGTGCCAGCAGTAGGACAGGGACGGGTATGTACGAGCAGTACTTC. The chain links TRBV2 to TRBJ2-7; TRBD1 matches 8 bases. The germline gives CDR1 SNHLY, CDR2 FYNNEI. This CDR3 has 15 residues. Trimming removed 5 bases from V and 4 bases from J; junction bases left unmatched: 10. Full variable domain (missing parts from reference TRBV2 and TRBJ2-7): EPEVTQTPSHQVTQMGQEVILRCVPISNHLYFYWYRQILGQKVEFLVSFYNNEISEKSEIFDDQFSVERPDGSNFTLKIRSTKLEDSAMYFCASSRTGTGMYEQYFGPGTRLTVT.

This clonotype was recorded only once. The chain has TRBV28 and TRBJ1-2, with D possibly TRBD1 on 6 matching bases. The CDR3 totals 14 residues. Per germline, CDR1 MDHEN and CDR2 SYDVKM. V was shortened by 3 bases and J by 7 bases, with 15 bases between the two germline ends. The CDR3 region has the DNA TGTGCCAGCAGTTTTACGGGGGCCGGCGGTGGCTACACCTTC. Translated: CASSFTGAGGGYTF.

V and J are TRBV12-3 or TRBV12-4 and TRBJ1-5, with TRBD1 identical over 8 bases. CDR3 length: 15 residues. V trimming: 6 bases; J trimming: 1 base; junction bases outside the gene matches: 5. The CDR3 DNA follows: TGTGCCAGCAGGGATGGGACAGGAAGCAATCAGCCCCAGCATTTT. This translates into CASRDGTGSNQPQHF.

This chain uses TRBV11-2 with TRBJ1-1; no clear D. V was shortened by 3 bases and J by 7 bases, with 6 bases between the two germline ends. The CDR3 length is 11 residues. Per the germline V gene, CDR1 is SGHAT and CDR2 is FQNNGV. In DNA form, the CDR3 reads TGTGCCAGCAGCTTCCGGAGTGAAGCTTTCTTT. Its protein product is CASSFRSEAFF.

In its sample, this clonotype was seen a few times. The chain couples TRBV15 to TRBJ2-7; D call uncertain. V was trimmed by 3 bases and J by 1 base, leaving 19 bases between them. This CDR3 is built from 17 residues. Germline V gene sequence: CDR1 LNHNV, CDR2 YYDKDF (reference sequence). The CDR3 DNA is TGTGCCACCAGCAGGGATGACTTTTTAGGCAGATCCTACGAGCAGTACTTC. It translates to CATSRDDFLGRSYEQYF.

This clonotype showed up just a few times. This chain connects TRBV6-2 or TRBV6-3 to TRBJ2-7; TRBD1 is a possible D gene (6 bases). The CDR3 sequence is 15 residues long. Deletions cut 7 bases from V and 1 base from J, with 17 bases between. Germline V gene data show CDR1 as MNHEY and CDR2 as SVGEGT. The CDR3 region is CASTPAGVSSYEQYF. The CDR3 DNA sequence: TGTGCCAGCACCCCTGCAGGGGTAAGTTCCTACGAGCAGTACTTC.

V usage is TRBV11-3 and J usage is TRBJ1-1; D unclear. Trimming took off 5 bases at V and 6 bases at J, with 13 bases between the two ends. The CDR3 is 13 residues long. Germline-derived CDR1 and CDR2 are SGHNT and YENEEA. CDR3 nucleotide sequence: TGTGCCAGCAGCCGGTCCGGATGGCCTGAAGCTTTCTTT. Translation gives CASSRSGWPEAFF. The whole variable domain, remainder taken from reference TRBV11-3 and TRBJ1-1, is EAGVVQSPRYKIIEKKQPVAFWCNPISGHNTLYWYLQNLGQGPELLIRYENEEAVDDSQLPKDRFSAERLKGVDSTLKIQPAELGDSAVYLCASSRSGWPEAFFGQGTRLTVV.

The rearrangement uses TRBV7-9 and TRBJ2-7, with D perhaps TRBD2 (6 bases). The CDR3 is made up of 15 amino acids. The ends were cut back, 5 bases at V and 5 bases at J, with 19 bases in the middle. Germline lookup yields CDR1 SEHNR and CDR2 FQNEAQ (reference sequence). CDR3 bases: TGTGCCAGCAGCCCCTTTCGACTAGGGTCTAACGAGCAGTACTTC. As protein: CASSPFRLGSNEQYF.

This clonotype turned up a few times. The chain uses TRBV2 and TRBJ2-4, with 14 bases aligning to TRBD2. This CDR3 has 15 residues. Losses at the gene ends were 7 bases for V and 5 bases for J; bases not matched to a gene: 4. Germline V gene data show CDR1 as SNHLY and CDR2 as FYNNEI. CDR3 loop: CASNPTSGGENIQYF. The CDR3 DNA reads as TGTGCCAGCAACCCGACTAGCGGGGGGGAAAACATTCAGTACTTC.

As regards this clonotype: A much more abundant neighbour one base away suggests this may be a read error. This sequence joins TRBV20-1 and TRBJ2-5, with 10 nucleotides matching TRBD1. This CDR3 region has 16 residues. Germline lookup yields CDR1 DFQATT and CDR2 SNEGSKA (reference sequence). Here the CDR3 DNA reads TGCAGTGCTACTTCGCCGGGACAGGGGAGACAAGAGAGCCAGTACTTC. This sequence encodes CSATSPGQGRQESQYF.

This sequence joins TRBV20-1 and TRBJ1-5; TRBD1 aligns across 9 bases. The CDR3 is 16 residues long. The ends lost 6 bases at V and 6 bases at J; junction bases unmatched: 15. Germline V CDR1 and CDR2: DFQATT, SNEGSKA (reference sequence). The CDR3 here is CSAENLGGTGLQPQHF. The CDR3 nucleotides are TGCAGTGCGGAAAATCTAGGGGGGACAGGGCTTCAGCCCCAGCATTTT.

The V and J genes are TRBV6-2 or TRBV6-3 and TRBJ1-6; unclear D gene. The germline V gene has CDR1 MNHEY and CDR2 SVGEGT. The V end lost 2 bases, the J end lost 4 bases, and 12 bases lay between the germline ends. This CDR3 has 16 amino acids. The CDR3, as DNA: TGTGCCAGCAGTTACGGACGGACCGATTATAATTCACCCCTCCACTTT. Translation: CASSYGRTDYNSPLHF.

J is TRBJ1-6 and V is TRBV11-3; D remains unclear. The CDR3 contains 13 residues. Trimming left V 2 bases short and J 8 bases short, with 7 bases between. Germline lookup yields CDR1 SGHNT and CDR2 YENEEA. CDR3 nucleotide sequence: TGTGCCAGCAGCTTAAGCGTCGATTCACCCCTCCACTTT. It specifies CASSLSVDSPLHF.

The rearrangement links TRBV15 to TRBJ2-5; 8 bases are shared with TRBD2. Germline CDR1 reads LNHNV; CDR2 reads YYDKDF (reference sequence). There are 15 residues in the CDR3. V gave up 1 base and J gave up 5 bases; unmatched junction bases: 6. The CDR3 region has the DNA TGTGCCACCAGCAGAGGGCGGGGGGCAGGGGAGACCCAGTACTTC. As protein: CATSRGRGAGETQYF.

In its sample, this clonotype was seen a few times. V is TRBV6-2 or TRBV6-3 and J is TRBJ2-3, with D unclear. Trimming left V 3 bases short and J 3 bases short, with 10 bases between. The CDR3 extends over 14 amino acids. CDR1 is MNHEY, CDR2 SVGEGT, per germline. The CDR3 DNA follows: TGTGCCAGCAGTTATTCAGATGGAACAGATACGCAGTATTTT. Translated, it gives CASSYSDGTDTQYF.

The rearrangement uses TRBV20-1 and TRBJ2-5; a weak D match, TRBD1 (5 bases). This CDR3 contains 16 residues. V shed 0 bases and J shed 3 bases, with 17 bases lying between them. In germline, CDR1 is DFQATT, CDR2 SNEGSKA (reference sequence). The CDR3: CSARDPLHTGKETQYF. The CDR3 DNA reads as TGCAGTGCTAGAGATCCCTTACACACAGGCAAAGAGACCCAGTACTTC.

V and J are TRBV29-1 and TRBJ2-3; D is tentatively TRBD1 or TRBD2 (5 bases each). The germline V and J ends were trimmed by 4 bases and 2 bases, with 7 bases remaining between them. CDR3 length: 12 residues. The germline V gene has CDR1 SQVTM and CDR2 ANQGSEA. The CDR3 loop is CSVGGNTDTQYF. DNA for the CDR3: TGCAGCGTTGGGGGGAACACAGATACGCAGTATTTT.

The J gene is TRBJ1-6, the V gene TRBV20-1; D call uncertain. The ends were cut back, 1 base at V and 7 bases at J, with 5 bases in the middle. The CDR3 loop spans 12 amino acids. Germline V gene lookup returns CDR1 DFQATT and CDR2 SNEGSKA (reference sequence). The CDR3 sequence is CSARAGNSPLHF. Written as DNA, the CDR3 is TGCAGTGCTAGAGCTGGGAATTCACCCCTCCACTTT.

In this sample, this clonotype turned up a few times. The chain uses TRBV20-1 and TRBJ1-2; 11 bases match TRBD1. Trimming at V came to 0 bases and at J to 2 bases, leaving 14 bases not matched to a gene. CDR3 length: 19 residues. Germline V gives CDR1 DFQATT, CDR2 SNEGSKA (reference sequence). DNA of the CDR3: TGCAGTGCTAGAGATTGGGCCGGGACAGGGGGTCCCAAGAACTATGGCTACACCTTC. Its translation is CSARDWAGTGGPKNYGYTF.